The TCR beta chain described here comes from a study of blood T cell repertoires in COVID-19. TCRdb's copy holds only in-frame clones and misses some; the assay was immunoSEQ multiplex PCR. The sample has 390,000 or so clones, roughly 90% seen once; the top ten hold around 3%. Germline CDR1 is SGHVS and CDR2 is FQNEAQ. Between the trimmed V and J ends, which lost 1 base and 6 bases, there was a span of 9 bases. The CDR3 runs 14 residues. The sequence was obtained from a woman aged 25 to 45 with COVID-19, enrolled during active disease. Input material: peripheral blood. The J gene is TRBJ1-4, the V gene TRBV7-8; D gene uncertain. The chain's CDR3 is CASSLGSRYEKLFF. For the CDR3, the DNA is TGTGCCAGCAGCTTAGGTAGCAGATATGAAAAACTGTTTTTT.